This T cell receptor beta chain was captured by sequencing in a study of blood T cell repertoires in COVID-19. Study at large: COVID-19 samples collected from the United States, Italy and Spain covered acute and convalescent phases. In each case, the material was cDNA or gDNA derived from T cells, B-cell-depleted T cells, or PBMCs.

V lost 0 bases and J lost 2, with 9 bases in between. Germline loops: CDR1 SEHNR, CDR2 FQNEAQ (reference sequence). This CDR3 contains 15 residues. This clone occurred many times. Original analysis: By means of reference gene primer amplification, nucleated cell counts were estimated. The repertoire was sequenced with immunoSEQ multiplex PCR; TCRdb's copy has only in-frame clones and lacks some. Clone size and the V and J calls come from that table; the DNA yielded D and trimming. The sample consists of 100,000 to 150,000 clones, over 60% of them appearing once. The sample comprised peripheral blood. The source is a woman between 70 and 85 years old with acute or convalescent COVID-19. This chain links TRBV7-9 with TRBJ2-3; a possible D gene is TRBD2 (6 bases). CDR3 region: CASSLALAATDTQYF. The CDR3 DNA is TGTGCCAGCAGCTTAGCGTTAGCGGCCACAGATACGCAGTATTTT.